Given below is one T cell receptor (beta chain) in context. Seattle patients were enrolled during active infection and followed longitudinally. The method was immunoSEQ multiplex PCR; TCRdb's version includes in-frame clones alone and lacks a portion of them. The data hold about 370,000 clones, with 70% to 90% observed a single time. This record belongs to a study of blood T cell repertoires in COVID-19. Study summary: COVID-19 samples from acute and convalescent phases originated in the United States, Italy and Spain.

The germline V gene has CDR1 SGHVS and CDR2 FQNEAQ. CDR3 length: 18 amino acids. The V segment lost 4 bases and the J segment 5 bases; nucleotides outside the gene matches: 16. The V call is TRBV7-8, the J call TRBJ2-5, with 10 nucleotides matching TRBD2. What was sequenced was peripheral blood. This TCR came from a woman in her twenties or thirties with COVID-19, enrolled during active disease. For the CDR3, the DNA is TGTGCCAGCAGCTCGCCGAGCGGGAGGGCAGTAGAGTGGGAGACCCAGTACTTC. Amino acid sequence: CASSSPSGRAVEWETQYF.